One and the same sample provided the 3 T cell receptor beta chains below, sequenced in a study of T cell repertoires in cytomegalovirus infection. MiXCR was run by TCRdb on the reads, yielding one entry per CDR3 protein. The repertoire consists of around 530,000 distinct CDR3 sequences, with roughly 29% occurring once and the leading ten covering under 15%. Sequenced: PBMCs. These receptors were taken from a human donor in good health (CMV status not recorded). Some clones in this sample may be carry-over from other donors' samples.

V usage is TRBV12-3 or TRBV12-4 and J usage is TRBJ2-1; 7 nucleotides match TRBD2. CDR3 length equals 15 residues. With 7 bases clipped from V and 4 bases from J, the junction kept 10 bases outside the gene matches. The CDR3 bases are TGTGCCAGCATCCCCCAAGCTAGCGGTTACAATGAGCAGTTCTTC. Its protein is CASIPQASGYNEQFF.

This clonotype was seen a few times. The genes are TRBV28 and TRBJ2-7; a possible D gene is TRBD1 (6 bases). Trimming removed 10 bases from V and 1 base from J, with 14 bases in between. Germline assignment: CDR1 MDHEN and CDR2 SYDVKM. The CDR3 length is 13 residues. The CDR3: CATASGQSYEQYV. CDR3 nucleotide sequence: TGTGCCACCGCCTCGGGACAATCCTACGAGCAGTACGTC.

This clonotype was detected many times. V is TRBV7-8 and J is TRBJ2-1, with 11 bases matching TRBD2. CDR3 length: 18 amino acids. The junction had 4 bases not matched to a gene; V was cut back by 0 bases and J by 0 bases. Germline-derived CDR1 and CDR2 are SGHVS and FQNEAQ. As DNA, the CDR3 is TGTGCCAGCAGCTTAGCTATGACTAGCGGGAACTCCTACAATGAGCAGTTCTTC. It translates to CASSLAMTSGNSYNEQFF.